The sequence of this TCR beta chain was determined in a study of cytomegalovirus exposure and HLA in healthy donors (dated by TCRdb to 2016 to 2017). With respect to the entire study: An earlier analysis of approximately 600 of the donors reported 250 to 300 Gb of sequence data and roughly 110 million unique TCR beta sequences from about 180 million T cells. All discovery cohort repertoires had been generated using a single sequencing platform. An earlier analysis of nearly 600 of the donors applied high-throughput TCR beta sequencing to assess whether each TCR beta V gene segment acted as functional or pseudogenic. The later analysis used no new phenotypic data to find candidate immune exposures, relying instead on TCR beta sequences and their occurrence across donors. A separate validation cohort of roughly 130 different subjects was used in addition to the approximately 640-subject first cohort. A later analysis re-examined previously published TCR beta repertoires from more than 600 donors and added high-resolution HLA genotyping to investigate patterns of TCR occurrence. Among about 360 genotyped donors of the cohort, an average of around 240,000 unique TCR beta nucleotide sequences were sequenced per donor, around 18% of them non-productive. Around 320 gigabases of sequencing data and 80 million or so unique TCR sequences were included in an early release covering about 700 HLA-typed donors. Among the approximately 430 genotyped donors, roughly 80% belonged to the genetic ancestry cluster associated with self-reported Caucasian donors. Donor age, sex, ethnicity and CMV serostatus were compiled together with the repertoire data. About five DR-DQ haplotypes were treated as single units for association and clustering because of strong linkage in the cohort. Typing coverage differed by locus: A, B, C, DRB1 and DQB1 were typed in about 629-630 donors, DQA1 in approximately 520, DPA1 in around 580, and DPB1 in roughly 450. In a later genetic analysis, genome-wide SNP genotypes for about 65% of the 666 donors were used, and that subset was treated as a discovery cohort. The study aimed to test whether signatures of past pathogen exposure could be identified by cataloging public T cell receptors. Using immunosequencing, the study profiled T cell repertoires from fewer than 850 subjects and related those repertoires to cytomegalovirus serostatus. HLA typing covered class I and class II loci at four-digit resolution. The study combined high-throughput TCR immunosequencing, statistical association of individual TCRs with disease status, and machine learning to predict cytomegalovirus infection status.

As regards this clone: Its antigen is still unknown.

At the junction V is shortened by 3 bases and J by 8 bases; bases outside the gene matches: 3. The CDR1 and CDR2 encoded by the germline V gene (reference sequence) are MNHEY and SMNVEV. Taken from cysteine to phenylalanine, the CDR3 has 13 residues. Of the read, only the CDR3 DNA is kept; its 39 bases are in frame from base 1. What the work shows at the level of the full study, not this receptor alone: A later analysis found that most CMV-associated TCR beta chains appeared HLA-restricted, with HLA associations seemingly driven largely by CMV exposure. The cohort was sequenced for TCR beta chains only, and without alpha or paired-chain data the features that could be detected were limited. Several of the top co-occurrence clusters appeared to be linked to parvovirus B19, influenza, CMV and Epstein-Barr virus, according to a later analysis. It was suggested by the authors that the approach could potentially be generalized to other disease states and immunological phenotypes. A later analysis found that TCR association rates varied across HLA loci, with DRB1 alleles showing the most associated TCRs and HLA-C alleles the fewest. When HLA alleles, especially DR and DQ, strongly co-occurred, TCR associations were difficult to assign to individual alleles. Three of the identified cytomegalovirus-associated TCR beta chains were confirmed in vitro to be specific for cytomegalovirus antigens. An earlier analysis of 450 to 750 of the donors showed that most TCR beta V segments appeared in productive rearrangements either about 87% or about 30% of the time, which broadly matched IMGT annotations. The study listed approximately 150 TCR beta chains as associated with cytomegalovirus. Immune exposure information for the cohort was limited to CMV serostatus. Because HLA typing was missing for some donors at each locus, association tests included only the typed subset. A later genetic analysis associated a missense DCLRE1C variant with V-gene and J-gene trimming of TCR beta chains, and an independent cohort replicated the association. The classifier was reported to diagnose cytomegalovirus status with high specificity and sensitivity in both the original cohort and the validation cohort. Because the 87-base-pair reads could not distinguish some IMGT-functional V segments, including TRBV6-2 and TRBV6-3, those segments were excluded. A cluster of highly shared sequence variants was judged likely to represent a technical artifact of the sequencing pipeline. A further reported finding was that TCR beta sequences accurately predicted the HLA-A and HLA-B alleles for most subjects in the first cohort. In a later genetic analysis, fewer N-insertions in productive TCRs were reported among donors in an Asian-associated ancestry cluster than the 666-donor mean. In a later analysis, HLA-associated TCR beta chains showed more clonal expansion and lower generation probabilities than non-associated chains that were equally common. Presence/absence analyses assumed roughly uniform sequencing depth across donors, an assumption that may not hold. Most TCR sequences were seen in very few donors, while some public TCRs were found in many individuals. Specific HLA alleles were associated with over 15,000 TCR beta sequences at a false discovery rate of 0.05 in a later analysis. The earlier analysis of approximately 590 of the donors excluded some 15 rarely observed V segments, including chromosome 9 orphons, because counts were too low. Correlated functional status among segregating V segments might reflect linkage disequilibrium, but an unknown experimental factor could not be ruled out.

Libraries were built with the immunoSEQ multiplex PCR assay. For the multiplex PCR, a mixture combining 60 forward primers for TCR Vbeta segments and 13 reverse primers for TCR Jbeta segments was used. A multiplex PCR assay on genomic DNA amplified the CDR3 region of rearranged TCR beta genes. Amplified TCR beta libraries were sequenced as 87-base-pair reads on the Illumina HiSeq System. Per the original workflow: A later analysis counted about 80 million unique TCR beta chains across the 670 or so repertoires, and some 11 million of these chains were shared by at least two donors. A nearest-neighbor algorithm error-corrected the raw reads and collapsed the reads into unique sequences, merging closely related sequences to remove PCR and sequencing errors. V, D and J gene segments were assigned by aligning CDR3 sequences to IMGT reference sequences. For a sequence to be retained, a match of at least six nucleotides to both a V gene segment and a J gene segment was required. A rearrangement counted as productive if the CDR3 had no stop codons and remained in frame with V and J, and every other rearrangement counted as non-productive. CDR3 was defined according to IMGT convention as the region running from the second conserved V-encoded cysteine to the conserved J-encoded phenylalanine. The earlier analysis of 500 to 650 of the donors excluded any sequence lacking an unambiguous match to a single V gene segment. An earlier analysis of some 500 of the donors classified V segments as functional when productive rearrangements were above 56.7% and as segregating when the standard deviation between donors was above 5%. A statistical classification framework was built for diagnosing cytomegalovirus status from the catalog of TCR beta chain sequences. A later analysis assigned V and J genes by comparing TCR nucleotide sequences with IMGT/GENE-DB human TR gene sequences. A later analysis assigned CDR3 sequences and most-parsimonious VDJ recombination scenarios with the TCRdist pipeline. In a later analysis, each TCR beta chain was defined by its CDR3 amino acid sequence together with its V-gene family, and reads lacking a unique V-gene family were excluded. In a later analysis, approximately 590 highly shared, low-generation-probability nucleotide sequences were removed to address suspected cross-contamination and a sequencing artifact. In a later analysis, a clonal expansion index for each public chain was calculated from normalized within-repertoire ranks of inferred template counts. In a later analysis, generation probabilities were computed using a VDJ recombination model fitted to out-of-frame rearrangements, and the results were checked against IGoR. In a later analysis, hypergeometric tests were used to score TCR-TCR, TCR-HLA and TCR-CMV co-occurrence, with a repertoire-size bias correction applied to TCR pairs. False discovery rates were estimated in a later analysis by permuting HLA or CMV assignments 20 times. In a later analysis, co-occurring TCRs were grouped using DBSCAN, with TCRdist sequence similarity added in when clustering inside HLA-allele-positive subsets. Co-occurrence clustering excluded repertoires with fewer than 30,000 or more than 120,000 public chains, plus five with anomalous nucleotide sharing. Drawn from immuneACCESS, this table holds only the in-frame rearrangements with V and J called that TCRdb kept. Clones are partly lost; checked studies trace under half to an unresolved V gene and leave the rest unexplained. For V, J and clone size, that table is used; D and trimming come from the DNA. The sample has 45,000 to 60,000 clones on record. The leading ten clones occupy approximately 6.5% of the sample.

The cohort consisted of 650 to 850 healthy bone marrow donors. All cohort members were sampled while nominally healthy, although unrecorded immune exposures were likely present. The donor was CMV seronegative and belonged to the group of over 300 seronegative cohort members. Each donor provided a peripheral blood sample, and peripheral blood mononuclear cells were used for TCR beta sequencing. The Qiagen DNeasy Blood Extraction Kit was used to extract genomic DNA from the blood cell samples. The TCR was taken from a woman between 40 and 50 years old in good health and CMV-seronegative. The sequencing input was PBMCs. The chain is made from TRBV27 and TRBJ1-2; 10 middle bases align to TRBD1. The nucleotides are TGTGCCAGCAGTTTCCGGACAGGGGGGGGCTACACCTTC. This codes for CASSFRTGGGYTF.